This T cell receptor beta chain was recovered during a study of identical twins. This clonotype was observed a handful of times. The target antigen is unknown. Regarding the study as a whole: Beta out-of-frame sequences showed weaker excess twin sharing. Out-of-frame TCR alpha sharing observed in monozygotic twins exceeded model estimates.

Healthy Caucasians were all of the donors. MiXCR, applied by TCRdb to the 5' RACE reads, yields one record per CDR3 protein. This table has roughly 630,000 distinct CDR3 sequences, 7.1% appearing once. With 0 bases removed from V and 2 bases from J, the gap between germline ends came to 13 bases. Germline CDR1 and CDR2: MGHRA and YSYEKL. The CDR3 is 16 amino acids. The same data also contributed to another study, on yellow fever vaccine responses in identical twins. Turning to that study: After vaccination, twins' T cell response reportedly seemed partly convergent, partly personalized.

This chain links TRBV4-1 with TRBJ1-1; D call uncertain. This sequence was found in a woman under 30 in good health. The specimen sequenced was PBMCs. CDR3 loop: CASSQDESRRNTEAFF. CDR3 DNA: TGCGCCAGCAGCCAAGATGAGAGCAGGAGAAACACTGAAGCTTTCTTT.